Following are 27 T cell receptor beta chains from one sample sequenced in a study of beta chain features in type 1 diabetes. Investigators reverse transcribed all isolated RNA, so they sequenced expressed TCRB transcripts. Sequenced by immunoSEQ multiplex PCR; TCRdb stores in-frame clones only, minus some. The profile shows around 350,000 clones, roughly 13% of them singletons. The sample consisted of naive CD4+ T cells from blood. The receptors originated from a young man in good health.

This clone was counted between two and nine times. This chain links TRBV30 with TRBJ1-2; 8 nucleotides line up with TRBD1. This CDR3 is built from 12 residues. CDR1 and CDR2 (germline): GTSNPN, SVGIG (reference sequence). V was clipped by 4 bases and J by 6 bases; unmatched bases: 4. In DNA, the CDR3 is TGTGCCTGGAAAGACAGGGGAAATGGCTACACCTTC. As protein: CAWKDRGNGYTF.

CDR3 in DNA: TGTGCCAGCAGCCAGTTTGGACAGGGTAAATACAATGAGCAGTTCTTC. Translating it yields CASSQFGQGKYNEQFF. This chain links TRBV5-4 with TRBJ2-1; 8 nucleotides line up with TRBD1. J was trimmed by 4 bases and V by 4 bases; bases with no gene match: 10. The CDR3 covers 16 residues. The germline CDR1 and CDR2 sequences are SGHNT and YYREEE (reference sequence).

The CDR3 protein is CASSPGANYGYTF. The CDR3 DNA is TGTGCCAGCTCACCGGGAGCGAACTATGGCTACACCTTC. The V gene is TRBV7-9, the J gene TRBJ1-2; D unresolved. V was cut by 8 bases and J by 2 bases, with 12 bases left in between. The CDR3 runs to 13 residues. Per the germline V gene, CDR1 is SEHNR and CDR2 is FQNEAQ (reference sequence).

The genes are TRBV5-1 and TRBJ2-1; 8 nucleotides line up with TRBD1. This CDR3 comprises 15 residues. Germline CDR1 SGHRS, CDR2 YFSETQ. The V and J ends lost 4 bases and 5 bases, in that order; junction bases with no gene match: 8. The chain's CDR3 is CASSPGQGSHNEQFF. The CDR3 nucleotides are TGCGCCAGCAGCCCCGGACAGGGTAGCCACAATGAGCAGTTCTTC. Looking up the rest from reference TRBV5-1 and TRBJ2-1 gives the full variable domain: KAGVTQTPRYLIKTRGQQVTLSCSPISGHRSVSWYQQTPGQGLQFLFEYFSETQRNKGNFPGRFSGRQFSNSRSEMNVSTLELGDSALYLCASSPGQGSHNEQFFGPGTRLTVL.

The chain carries TRBV4-3 and TRBJ2-3; no clear D gene. This CDR3 region has 15 residues. The V gene lost 0 bases and the J gene lost 1 base, with 8 bases spanning the gap. The germline gives CDR1 LGHNA, CDR2 YSLEER. The CDR3 bases are TGCGCCAGCAGCCAAGAGTATCGTCGCACAGATACGCAGTATTTT. Protein sequence: CASSQEYRRTDTQYF.

The sample holds a few counts of this clone. The chain joins TRBV5-4 to TRBJ2-2; 12 nucleotides line up with TRBD2. There are 15 residues in the CDR3. CDR1 and CDR2 from the germline V gene are SGHNT and YYREEE (reference sequence). V lost 4 bases to trimming and J lost 7 bases; unmatched junction nucleotides: 5. The CDR3 DNA follows: TGTGCCAGCAGCAGGACTAGCGGGATTAGCGGGGAGCTGTTTTTT. Encoded protein: CASSRTSGISGELFF.

The chain couples TRBV30 to TRBJ1-2, with D perhaps matching TRBD1 (5 bases). V lost 7 bases, J lost 3 bases, and 12 bases lay in between. The CDR3 consists of 12 residues. Germline CDR1 is GTSNPN and CDR2 is SVGIG (reference sequence). This CDR3 is CASGGFDYGYTF. The CDR3 DNA is TGTGCCTCCGGGGGATTCGACTATGGCTACACCTTC.

The chain combines TRBV7-6 with TRBJ2-1; D is possibly TRBD2 (6 bases). V dropped 5 bases and J dropped 6 bases, with 20 bases sitting between them. CDR1 is SGHVS and CDR2 is FNYEAQ in the germline V gene. There are 16 residues in the CDR3. CDR3 sequence: CASSNSAHGSLNEQFF. DNA of the CDR3: TGTGCCAGCAGCAATTCTGCGCACGGGAGTCTCAATGAGCAGTTCTTC. The entire variable domain, with the rest obtained from reference TRBV7-6 and TRBJ2-1, is as follows: GAGVSQSPRYKVTKRGQDVALRCDPISGHVSLYWYRQALGQGPEFLTYFNYEAQQDKSGLPNDRFSAERPEGSISTLTIQRTEQRDSAMYRCASSNSAHGSLNEQFFGPGTRLTVL.

J is TRBJ1-1 and V is TRBV28; D may be TRBD1 (5 bases). The V gene's germline CDR1 is MDHEN and CDR2 SYDVKM. This CDR3 is built from 14 residues. V was clipped by 7 bases and J by 4 bases, with 16 bases between them. This chain's CDR3 is CASTFPRVGTEAFF. CDR3 nucleotide sequence: TGTGCCAGCACCTTCCCCAGGGTTGGCACTGAAGCTTTCTTT. Full variable domain (outside the CDR3, taken from reference TRBV28 and TRBJ1-1): DVKVTQSSRYLVKRTGEKVFLECVQDMDHENMFWYRQDPGLGLRLIYFSYDVKMKEKGDIPEGYSVSREKKERFSLILESASTNQTSMYLCASTFPRVGTEAFFGQGTRLTVV.

The rearrangement uses TRBV28 and TRBJ1-1; D may be TRBD1 (6 bases). This CDR3 spans 14 amino acids. Per germline, CDR1 MDHEN and CDR2 SYDVKM. V lost 6 bases, J lost 2 bases, and 13 bases lay in between. The CDR3 DNA follows: TGTGCCAGCAGCCAGACAGGCGTTAACACTGAAGCTTTCTTT. It specifies CASSQTGVNTEAFF.

This clone was seen a handful of times. This chain joins TRBV7-9 and TRBJ1-5; D is unclear. Germline CDR1 reads SEHNR; CDR2 reads FQNEAQ (reference sequence). V gave up 4 bases and J gave up 0 bases, with 10 bases separating them. The CDR3 is made up of 15 amino acids. The CDR3 here is CASSSSGVSNQPQHF. Written as DNA, the CDR3 is TGTGCCAGCAGCTCCTCCGGGGTTAGCAATCAGCCCCAGCATTTT.

The chain has TRBV7-9 and TRBJ2-1, with D possibly being TRBD1 (6 bases). Germline assignment: CDR1 SEHNR and CDR2 FQNEAQ (reference sequence). The CDR3 contains 16 residues. The V and J ends lost 1 base and 1 base respectively, with 11 bases between them. The CDR3: CASSLGGRGSYNEQFF. CDR3 sequence (DNA): TGTGCCAGCAGCTTAGGGGGAAGGGGGTCCTACAATGAGCAGTTCTTC.

This clone has just a few counts. J is TRBJ2-5 and V is TRBV2, with a tentative D call TRBD2 (6 bases). The J call could be wrong; TRBJ2-7 is a better fit for the DNA end. Germline V gene sequence: CDR1 SNHLY, CDR2 FYNNEI. This CDR3 contains 12 residues. The CDR3 DNA is TGTGCCAGCGGTAGGGCGGGATACGAGCAGTACTTC. Its protein is CASGRAGYEQYF.

This clone has more than one count but fewer than ten. The V call is TRBV25-1, the J call TRBJ2-7; 9 positions match TRBD1. In germline, CDR1 is MGHDK, CDR2 SYGVNS. This CDR3 is built from 14 residues. The V gene end was trimmed by 6 bases and the J gene end by 2 bases; junction bases not matched to a gene: 5. CDR3: CASRLTGGTYEQYF. Here the CDR3 DNA reads TGTGCCAGCAGGCTAACAGGGGGCACCTACGAGCAGTACTTC.

This clone occurred a few times. The chain uses TRBV7-2 and TRBJ2-5; D may be TRBD1 (5 bases). This CDR3 has 14 residues. Trimming stripped 1 base from V and 1 base from J, with 7 bases between. The germline CDR1 and CDR2 sequences are SGHTA and FQGNSA. The CDR3 DNA sequence: TGTGCCAGCAGCTTAGGGGGCTTCCAAGAGACCCAGTACTTC. Translated: CASSLGGFQETQYF.

The chain has TRBV13 and TRBJ2-1; 9 positions match TRBD2. This CDR3 is built from 18 residues. The germline CDR1 and CDR2 sequences are PRHDT and FYEKMQ (reference sequence). V was pared by 0 bases and J by 1 base, with 7 bases of the junction left unmatched. CDR3 region: CASSLGGLAGQSYNEQFF. The CDR3 nucleotides read TGTGCCAGCAGCTTAGGCGGGCTAGCGGGGCAATCCTACAATGAGCAGTTCTTC.

This clone was counted between two and nine times. The J gene is TRBJ2-6, the V gene TRBV30; weak D call: TRBD2 (6 bases). From germline, CDR1 is GTSNPN and CDR2 SVGIG (reference sequence). Trimming shortened V by 1 base and J by 0 bases, and 10 bases separated the two germline ends. The CDR3 extends over 16 amino acids. CDR3 coding DNA: TGTGCCTGGAGTGCATCCGGGAGCTCTGGGGCCAACGTCCTGACTTTC. Encoded protein: CAWSASGSSGANVLTF.

The chain has TRBV28 and TRBJ2-1; TRBD1 matches 7 bases. V trimming: 11 bases; J trimming: 0 bases; junction bases outside the gene matches: 10. The CDR3 totals 15 residues. In germline, CDR1 is MDHEN, CDR2 SYDVKM. CDR3 nucleotide sequence: TGTGCCCACGGGGCTCCAGGGGGCTCCTACAATGAGCAGTTCTTC. Protein: CAHGAPGGSYNEQFF.

The table lists this clone with a few counts. V gene TRBV4-3 combines with J gene TRBJ2-7, with 9 bases lining up with TRBD2. With 4 bases clipped from V and 3 bases from J, the junction kept 4 bases outside the gene matches. This CDR3 comprises 14 residues. The germline CDR1 and CDR2 sequences are LGHNA and YSLEER. CDR3 loop: CASSPPRGGYEQYF. CDR3 coding DNA: TGCGCCAGCAGCCCGCCGCGGGGGGGCTACGAGCAGTACTTC.

J is TRBJ1-2 and V is TRBV29-1, with TRBD1 as a possible D gene (6 bases). The V end was cut by 1 base, the J end by 4 bases, with 16 bases between. The CDR3 is 15 residues long. Germline V CDR1 and CDR2: SQVTM, ANQGSEA. The CDR3 DNA sequence: TGCAGCGTTGAAGCCAAAGGAACAGGGACCTATGGCTACACCTTC. This encodes CSVEAKGTGTYGYTF. Full variable domain (missing parts from reference TRBV29-1 and TRBJ1-2): SAVISQKPSRDICQRGTSLTIQCQVDSQVTMMFWYRQQPGQSLTLIATANQGSEATYESGFVIDKFPISRPNLTFSTLTVSNMSPEDSSIYLCSVEAKGTGTYGYTFGSGTRLTVV.

The V and J genes are TRBV28 and TRBJ2-7; maybe TRBD2 (6 bases). Looked up from germline, CDR1 is MDHEN and CDR2 is SYDVKM. This CDR3 spans 16 amino acids. With 2 bases removed from V and 2 bases from J, the gap between germline ends came to 16 bases. The CDR3 DNA follows: TGTGCCAGCAGTTTAGGAGACGGGAGTAGCACCTACGAGCAGTACTTC. The encoded protein is CASSLGDGSSTYEQYF.

This clone was seen a single time. The V gene is TRBV6-5, the J gene TRBJ2-7; no clear D gene. This CDR3 is 15 amino acids long. Per germline, CDR1 MNHEY and CDR2 SVGAGI. V gave up 0 bases and J gave up 1 base, with 10 bases separating them. CDR3 in DNA: TGTGCCAGCAGTTACTCGGCAGTCGTGTCCTACGAGCAGTACTTC. Residues: CASSYSAVVSYEQYF.

This clone showed up just a few times. The rearrangement links TRBV15 to TRBJ1-2; TRBD1 is a possible D gene (6 bases). V was trimmed by 4 bases and J by 7 bases, leaving 19 bases between them. CDR1 and CDR2 from the germline V gene are LNHNV and YYDKDF (reference sequence). This CDR3 is built from 15 residues. The CDR3 spells CATSTPGTRSAGYTF. CDR3 in DNA: TGTGCCACCAGCACCCCCGGGACAAGAAGTGCTGGCTACACCTTC.

This chain uses TRBV9 with TRBJ2-1, with D possibly matching TRBD2 (5 bases). This CDR3 contains 14 residues. Trimming cost V 6 bases and J 9 bases, with 19 bases left between them. The germline V gene encodes CDR1 SGDLS and CDR2 YYNGEE. The DNA of the CDR3 is TGTGCCAGCAACCTCGGCGGGTCCCCTGGTGAGCAGTTCTTC. As protein: CASNLGGSPGEQFF.

This clone came up a few times. This CDR3 reads CASSALQASDLTF. As DNA, the CDR3 is TGTGCCAGCAGTGCCCTTCAGGCTTCGGACCTGACTTTC. The chain links TRBV6-6 to TRBJ2-6, with D hard to call. Germline CDR1 MNHNY, CDR2 SVGAGI (reference sequence). This CDR3 spans 13 amino acids. V lost 5 bases, J lost 15 bases, and 17 bases lay in between.

This clone turned up a few times. This chain links TRBV5-4 with TRBJ1-2; 9 bases fit TRBD1. Germline values: CDR1 SGHNT, CDR2 YYREEE (reference sequence). The J segment lost 5 bases and the V segment lost 4 bases, leaving 15 bases of the junction unmatched. The CDR3 spans 17 residues. CDR3 coding DNA: TGTGCCAGCAGCCCGAATGTTCATGGGACAGGGAATTATGGCTACACCTTC. Protein sequence: CASSPNVHGTGNYGYTF.

Only a few counts were recorded for this clone. The genes are TRBV4-2 and TRBJ2-5, with TRBD1 matching over 9 bases. The germline V gene encodes CDR1 LGHNA and CDR2 YNFKEQ. The J segment lost 10 bases and the V segment lost 5 bases, leaving 17 bases of the junction unmatched. CDR3 size: 16 residues. In nucleotides, the CDR3 is TGTGCCAGCAGCTTCCAACAGGGGGCTGGGGAGGTGAACCAGTACTTC. This sequence encodes CASSFQQGAGEVNQYF.